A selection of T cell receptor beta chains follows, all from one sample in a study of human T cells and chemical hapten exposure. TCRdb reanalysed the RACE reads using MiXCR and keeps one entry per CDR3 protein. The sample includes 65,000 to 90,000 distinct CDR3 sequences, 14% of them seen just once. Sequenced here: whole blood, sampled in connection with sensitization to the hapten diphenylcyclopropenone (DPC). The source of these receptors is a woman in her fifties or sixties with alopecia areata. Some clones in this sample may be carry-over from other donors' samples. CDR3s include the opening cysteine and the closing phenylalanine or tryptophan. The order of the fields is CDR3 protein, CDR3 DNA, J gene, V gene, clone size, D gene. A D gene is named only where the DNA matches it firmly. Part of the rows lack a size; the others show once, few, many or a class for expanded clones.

CASSLRGGYNEQFF	TGCGCCAGCAGCTTGCGGGGCGGTTACAATGAGCAGTTCTTC	TRBJ2-1	TRBV5-1	-	-
CASSSTGLAGGPSSYNEQFF	TGCGCCAGCAGCAGCACGGGACTAGCGGGAGGTCCCAGCTCCTACAATGAGCAGTTCTTC	TRBJ2-1	TRBV5-1	few	TRBD2
CAWSPHRGGQAYSNQPQHF	TGTGCCTGGAGCCCGCATCGCGGGGGCCAAGCGTATAGCAATCAGCCCCAGCATTTT	TRBJ1-5	TRBV30	few	-
CASSRRIAGGAVEQFF	TGTGCCAGCAGCAGAAGGATTGCGGGAGGGGCGGTCGAGCAGTTCTTC	TRBJ2-1	TRBV9	few	TRBD2
CASSQGFRDVKGFEQYF	TGCGCCAGCAGCCAAGGTTTCCGGGACGTCAAGGGCTTCGAGCAGTACTTC	TRBJ2-7	TRBV4-1	-	-
CASSHRYEQYF	TGTGCCAGCAGTCACCGCTACGAGCAGTACTTC	TRBJ2-7	TRBV28	-	-
CASSQSPGRNSPLHF	TGCGCCAGCAGCCAAAGCCCAGGGAGAAATTCACCCCTCCACTTT	TRBJ1-6	TRBV4-3	many	-
CASSRRTGLNNEKLFF	TGTGCCAGCTCTCGAAGGACAGGATTGAATAATGAAAAACTGTTTTTT	TRBJ1-4	TRBV18	-	TRBD1
CASSYDSTDTRYF	TGTGCCAGCAGCTACGACTCCACAGATACGCGGTATTTT	TRBJ2-3	TRBV7-2	-	-
CASGPGGGNQPQHF	TGTGCTAGTGGCCCCGGGGGAGGCAATCAGCCCCAGCATTTT	TRBJ1-5	TRBV12-5	-	-
CSVRPLGGGETDTQYF	TGCAGCGTTCGTCCCCTCGGGGGCGGGGAGACAGATACGCAGTATTTT	TRBJ2-3	TRBV29-1	-	-
CAWRARGRREAYSGANVLTF	TGTGCCTGGAGGGCCCGTGGCCGCCGAGAGGCCTACTCTGGGGCCAACGTCCTGACTTTC	TRBJ2-6	TRBV30	once	-
CSASTQLVRRNEQFF	TGCAGTGCTAGCACCCAACTAGTCCGTCGGAATGAGCAGTTCTTC	TRBJ2-1	TRBV20-1	few	-
CASSEFPGRAFF	TGTGCCAGCAGTGAATTCCCGGGCCGTGCTTTCTTT	TRBJ1-1	TRBV25-1	-	-
CASSLPSTDTQYF	TGTGCCAGCAGTCTCCCCAGCACAGATACGCAGTATTTT	TRBJ2-3	TRBV12-3/TRBV12-4	few	-
CASSPRPGVGKRGTNEKLFF	TGTGCCAGCTCACCCCGACCCGGGGTGGGGAAGAGAGGAACTAATGAAAAACTGTTTTTT	TRBJ1-4	TRBV18	few	-
CASSFATRTGPYEQYF	TGTGCCAGCAGCTTCGCTACGCGGACAGGACCCTACGAGCAGTACTTC	TRBJ2-7	TRBV7-2	-	TRBD1
CASSFSLGEKLFF	TGTGCCAGCAGTTTTTCCCTGGGGGAAAAACTGTTTTTT	TRBJ1-4	TRBV28	-	-
CASSHRTGNEKLFF	TGTGCCAGCAGCCACAGGACAGGGAATGAAAAACTGTTTTTT	TRBJ1-4	TRBV7-2	few	TRBD1
CSVEAQVNTEAFF	TGCAGCGTTGAGGCACAAGTAAACACTGAAGCTTTCTTT	TRBJ1-1	TRBV29-1	medium-sized	-
CASSHEEGGQSNSPLHF	TGTGCCAGCAGCCATGAAGAGGGGGGACAGTCAAATTCACCCCTCCACTTT	TRBJ1-6	TRBV3-1	few	TRBD1
CASKIGDLPGQPQHF	TGCGCCAGCAAGATAGGGGACCTGCCAGGACAGCCCCAGCATTTT	TRBJ1-5	TRBV5-1	many	-
CASSRPGEIGDEQYF	TGTGCCAGCAGCCGGCCAGGGGAAATCGGAGACGAGCAGTACTTC	TRBJ2-7	TRBV7-2	-	-
CAISGQLNTEAFF	TGTGCCATCAGTGGACAGCTGAACACTGAAGCTTTCTTT	TRBJ1-1	TRBV10-3	-	-
CASSTLQGNGELFF	TGTGCCAGCAGCACATTACAGGGGAACGGGGAGCTGTTTTTT	TRBJ2-2	TRBV7-7	-	TRBD1
CASSPVRGWQETQYF	TGTGCCAGCAGCCCCGTTCGGGGATGGCAAGAGACCCAGTACTTC	TRBJ2-5	TRBV7-9	many	-
CASSSSGTGGYEQFF	TGTGCCAGCTCATCATCCGGGACAGGGGGCTATGAGCAGTTCTTC	TRBJ2-1	TRBV18	-	TRBD1
CASSLSSSGRYQETQYF	TGTGCCAGCAGTTTATCCTCTAGCGGGAGGTACCAAGAGACCCAGTACTTC	TRBJ2-5	TRBV27	few	TRBD2
CASSSTRQGYEQYF	TGTGCCAGCAGTTCTACCAGACAGGGGTACGAGCAGTACTTC	TRBJ2-7	TRBV27	-	TRBD1
CASSPDRESTDTQYF	TGTGCCAGCAGCCCCGACAGGGAAAGCACAGATACGCAGTATTTT	TRBJ2-3	TRBV7-9	few	TRBD1
CASSLGQGGIVETQYF	TGTGCCAGCAGCTTGGGACAGGGAGGGATTGTAGAGACCCAGTACTTC	TRBJ2-5	TRBV11-2	-	TRBD1
CASSLLASGAYNEQFF	TGTGCCAGCAGCTTACTTGCTAGCGGAGCCTACAATGAGCAGTTCTTC	TRBJ2-1	TRBV7-9	few	TRBD2
CASSLGRSDKQYF	TGCGCCAGCAGCCTGGGGCGCTCGGATAAGCAGTACTTC	TRBJ2-7	TRBV4-3	-	-
CSVGSRHNEQFF	TGCAGCGTTGGGAGCCGACACAATGAGCAGTTCTTC	TRBJ2-1	TRBV29-1	few	-
CASSPGTGSYEQYF	TGTGCCAGCAGTCCGGGGACTGGCTCCTACGAGCAGTACTTC	TRBJ2-7	TRBV12-3/TRBV12-4	many	-
CASRDGGYTF	TGTGCCAGCAGGGATGGAGGCTACACCTTC	TRBJ1-2	TRBV30	few	-
CSVEEGYNEQFF	TGCAGCGTTGAAGAGGGGTACAATGAGCAGTTCTTC	TRBJ2-1	TRBV29-1	few	-
CASMLQREQFF	TGTGCCAGCATGCTTCAGCGGGAGCAGTTCTTC	TRBJ2-1	TRBV2	many	-
CASSIGSLSGNTIYF	TGTGCCAGCAGTATCGGGTCGCTCTCTGGAAACACCATATATTTT	TRBJ1-3	TRBV9	few	-
CASSYAGEGQPQHF	TGTGCCAGCAGCTATGCAGGGGAGGGACAGCCCCAGCATTTT	TRBJ1-5	TRBV7-8	many	-
CASSLRVSAGTEAFF	TGTGCCAGCAGTTTAAGGGTCTCAGCGGGCACTGAAGCTTTCTTT	TRBJ1-1	TRBV27	many	-
CASSWGTGSNTGELFF	TGCGCCAGCAGCTGGGGGACAGGGTCGAACACCGGGGAGCTGTTTTTT	TRBJ2-2	TRBV5-1	few	TRBD1
CASSQDFGQPQHF	TGCGCCAGCAGCCAAGATTTCGGGCAGCCCCAGCATTTT	TRBJ1-5	TRBV4-3	few	-
CASSSVAGDDQPQHF	TGTGCCAGCAGTTCCGTAGCAGGGGACGATCAGCCCCAGCATTTT	TRBJ1-5	TRBV28	few	-
CSVEGAAETQYF	TGCAGCGTTGAAGGTGCAGCGGAGACCCAGTACTTC	TRBJ2-5	TRBV29-1	-	-
CASSLGEVERSNEQFF	TGTGCCAGCAGCTTAGGGGAGGTTGAGAGGTCCAATGAGCAGTTCTTC	TRBJ2-1	TRBV7-2	many	-
CASRRTSGSPEQFF	TGTGCCAGCAGGAGGACTAGCGGGAGTCCTGAGCAGTTCTTC	TRBJ2-1	TRBV7-9	few	TRBD2
CASSRNRGSTDTQYF	TGTGCCAGCAGCCGGAACAGGGGGAGCACAGATACGCAGTATTTT	TRBJ2-3	TRBV11-2	-	TRBD1
CASSQGHRRDQPQHF	TGCGCCAGCAGCCAAGGACACCGGAGGGATCAGCCCCAGCATTTT	TRBJ1-5	TRBV4-1	few	-
CSAASSPEAFF	TGCAGCGCTGCTAGTAGCCCTGAAGCTTTCTTT	TRBJ1-1	TRBV29-1	-	-
CASSYPQQTGTQQYF	TGTGCCAGCAGTTACCCCCAACAAACCGGGACCCAGCAGTACTTC	TRBJ2-7	TRBV6-6	few	-
CSVVFRARTNEKLFF	TGCAGCGTTGTGTTTAGGGCCCGGACTAATGAAAAACTGTTTTTT	TRBJ1-4	TRBV29-1	few	-
CASAHGSGSIEQFF	TGTGCCAGCGCCCATGGTAGCGGGAGCATTGAGCAGTTCTTC	TRBJ2-1	TRBV11-2	-	TRBD2
CSARDREKITNTGELFF	TGCAGTGCCAGGGACAGGGAGAAGATTACGAACACCGGGGAGCTGTTTTTT	TRBJ2-2	TRBV20-1	few	TRBD1
CASSSSSGASYEQYF	TGTGCCAGCAGTTCTAGCTCCGGGGCCTCCTACGAGCAGTACTTC	TRBJ2-7	TRBV2	-	-
CASSGQANEKLFF	TGTGCCAGTAGCGGACAGGCGAATGAAAAACTGTTTTTT	TRBJ1-4	TRBV19	-	TRBD1
CASRLAGGSSYNEQFF	TGTGCCAGCCGTTTAGCGGGAGGGAGCTCCTACAATGAGCAGTTCTTC	TRBJ2-1	TRBV12-3/TRBV12-4	-	TRBD2
CASSASHEQFF	TGTGCCAGCTCCGCTAGTCATGAGCAGTTCTTC	TRBJ2-1	TRBV7-2	few	-